This is a list of T cell receptor beta chains from one sample in a study of CD8+ T cells in alopecia areata. Clones were read by immunoSEQ multiplex PCR, and TCRdb kept only the in-frame ones, dropping some. The repertoire holds 200,000 to 250,000 clones, 56% seen once, with around 5% in the top ten. The sequencing input was CD8+ T cells sorted from blood. Receptor source: a human donor in good health. Each CDR3 is given without its conserved first and last residue.

V gene,CDR3 protein
TRBV7-9,ASSQGDGNTEAF
TRBV18,ASSPEAGALFGAF
TRBV13,ASTQGSGANVLT
TRBV10-2,ASSESGGLGEQY
TRBV29-1,SALSNTGELF
TRBV29-1,SVDRFPGQGYTEAF
TRBV5-1,ASSLRQGVNTEAF
TRBV29-1,SVDESSSYNEQF
TRBV6-5,ASSYGQGVRETQY
TRBV11-2,ASSYRVGEETQY
TRBV10-2,ASSETGRYEQY
TRBV18,ASSPGSSPDTQY
TRBV29-1,SVVTNYGYT
TRBV20-1,SARDGVTQY
TRBV5-1,ASNTQGGYEQY
TRBV9,ASSVWKTNTGELF
TRBV6-1,ASSDGDTLNTEAF
TRBV7-2,ASSFIGGHGYT